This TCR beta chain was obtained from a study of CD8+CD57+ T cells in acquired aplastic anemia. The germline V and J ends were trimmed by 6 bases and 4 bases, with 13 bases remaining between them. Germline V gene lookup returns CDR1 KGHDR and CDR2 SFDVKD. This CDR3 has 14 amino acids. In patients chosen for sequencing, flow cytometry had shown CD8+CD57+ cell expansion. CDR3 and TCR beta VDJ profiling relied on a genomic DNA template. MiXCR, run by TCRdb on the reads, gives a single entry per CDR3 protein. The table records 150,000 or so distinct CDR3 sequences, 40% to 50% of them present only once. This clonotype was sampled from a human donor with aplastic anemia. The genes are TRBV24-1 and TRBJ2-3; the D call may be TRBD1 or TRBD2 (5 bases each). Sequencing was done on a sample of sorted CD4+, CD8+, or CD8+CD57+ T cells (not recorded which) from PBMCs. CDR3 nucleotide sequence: TGTGCCACCAGTTCAGGGACGGGATCAGATACGCAGTATTTT. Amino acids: CATSSGTGSDTQYF.